The 27 T cell receptor beta chains below all came from one sample that was sequenced in a study of T cell responses to AZD1222 COVID-19 vaccine. Clones were sequenced by immunoSEQ multiplex PCR, and TCRdb holds only the in-frame ones, with some missing. The sample consists of roughly 120,000 clones, 75% to 90% of them appearing once. Sequenced here: peripheral blood, sampled on day 0 of AZD1222 vaccination. The origin of the receptors is an adult in good health.

The chain recombines TRBV28 with TRBJ2-5; D remains unclear. Germline V CDR1 and CDR2: MDHEN, SYDVKM. The CDR3 spans 14 residues. V lost 3 bases to trimming and J lost 4 bases, with 12 bases between them. CDR3 amino acids: CASSFGTHLETQYF. As DNA, the CDR3 is TGTGCCAGCAGTTTTGGCACCCATCTAGAGACCCAGTACTTC.

This clone was detected only once. This chain links TRBV5-1 with TRBJ1-6; 8 bases are a match to TRBD1. The V and J ends lost 3 bases and 7 bases, in that order; junction bases with no gene match: 6. This CDR3 has 15 amino acids. Looked up from germline, CDR1 is SGHRS and CDR2 is YFSETQ. Here the CDR3 reads CASSWDTGGNSPLHF. In DNA, the CDR3 is TGCGCCAGCAGCTGGGACACAGGGGGGAATTCACCCCTCCACTTT.

The chain carries TRBV10-2 and TRBJ1-5, with D maybe TRBD1 (6 bases). The CDR3 is 16 residues long. Germline V gene data show CDR1 as WSHSY and CDR2 as SAAADI. The ends were cut back, 6 bases at V and 1 base at J, with 16 bases in the middle. CDR3 sequence reads: CASSRGPTGSNQPQHF. In DNA form, the CDR3 reads TGCGCCAGCAGCCGAGGACCTACAGGGAGCAATCAGCCCCAGCATTTT.

CDR3 in DNA: TGCAGCGTTCTCGGGACTAACTATGGCTACACCTTC. Translation: CSVLGTNYGYTF. This chain connects TRBV29-1 to TRBJ1-2; D gene uncertain. V was shortened by 5 bases and J by 0 bases, with 7 bases between the two germline ends. In germline, CDR1 is SQVTM, CDR2 ANQGSEA. The CDR3 contains 12 residues.

The rearrangement links TRBV24-1 to TRBJ1-1; no firm D call. Trimming took 5 bases from V and 1 from J, leaving 10 bases between them. The CDR3 has 14 amino acids. CDR1 is KGHDR, CDR2 SFDVKD, per germline. The CDR3 sequence: CATSGSFPNTEAFF. CDR3 DNA: TGTGCCACCAGTGGGTCTTTTCCGAACACTGAAGCTTTCTTT.

The J gene is TRBJ1-1, the V gene TRBV30; TRBD1 agrees at 8 bases. The V gene end was trimmed by 5 bases and the J gene end by 10 bases; junction bases not matched to a gene: 15. The germline V gene encodes CDR1 GTSNPN and CDR2 SVGIG (reference sequence). CDR3 size: 14 residues. CDR3 nucleotides: TGTGCCTGGGCTTTCGGGCAGGGGGCTTCGGGAGCTTTCTTT. Translated: CAWAFGQGASGAFF.

The chain combines TRBV28 with TRBJ1-6; tentatively, D is TRBD1 (6 bases). Germline-derived CDR1 and CDR2 are MDHEN and SYDVKM. The CDR3 is 15 amino acids. The V end lost 3 bases, the J end lost 5 bases, and 11 bases lay between the germline ends. CDR3 loop: CASSFGRGDNSPLHF. Written as DNA, the CDR3 is TGTGCCAGCAGTTTTGGCAGGGGAGATAATTCACCCCTCCACTTT. The whole variable domain, remainder taken from reference TRBV28 and TRBJ1-6, is DVKVTQSSRYLVKRTGEKVFLECVQDMDHENMFWYRQDPGLGLRLIYFSYDVKMKEKGDIPEGYSVSREKKERFSLILESASTNQTSMYLCASSFGRGDNSPLHFGNGTRLTVT.

The chain carries TRBV2 and TRBJ1-4; 8 bases are shared with TRBD1. J gave up 7 bases and V 6 bases, and 7 bases lay outside the gene matches. The CDR3 loop spans 14 amino acids. Germline loops: CDR1 SNHLY, CDR2 FYNNEI. CDR3 sequence: CASRRRGQGEKLFF. The CDR3 bases are TGTGCCAGCAGGCGCAGGGGGCAAGGTGAAAAACTGTTTTTT.

The chain is built from TRBV27 and TRBJ2-3; D gene ambiguous. Trimming stripped 6 bases from V and 0 bases from J, with 7 bases between. CDR1 and CDR2 (germline): MNHEY, SMNVEV (reference sequence). The CDR3 covers 13 residues. The CDR3 is CASSMASTDTQYF. The CDR3, as DNA: TGTGCCAGCAGCATGGCTAGCACAGATACGCAGTATTTT.

The rearrangement uses TRBV18 and TRBJ2-1; TRBD2 matches at 8 bases. This CDR3 has 16 amino acids. Germline values: CDR1 KGHSH, CDR2 LQKENI. J gave up 0 bases and V 3 bases, and 4 bases lay outside the gene matches. Written as DNA, the CDR3 is TGTGCCAGCTCACCCCGGCGGGAGGTCTCCTACAATGAGCAGTTCTTC. Protein product: CASSPRREVSYNEQFF.

V usage is TRBV18 and J usage is TRBJ2-7, with TRBD1 identical over 7 bases. Germline V gene data show CDR1 as KGHSH and CDR2 as LQKENI. J lost 2 bases, V lost 2 bases, and 6 bases had no gene match. CDR3 length: 15 amino acids. CDR3 sequence reads: CASSPNRQGPYEQYF. The CDR3 DNA sequence: TGTGCCAGCTCACCAAACAGACAGGGCCCCTACGAGCAGTACTTC.

The genes are TRBV5-1 and TRBJ2-3; 9 bases fit TRBD2. Unmatched junction bases numbered 18, after V lost 0 bases and J lost 1 base. This CDR3 contains 21 residues. The germline V gene encodes CDR1 SGHRS and CDR2 YFSETQ. CDR3 residues: CASSLGAGGGVTSGRTDTQYF. The CDR3, as DNA: TGCGCCAGCAGCTTGGGGGCTGGCGGGGGGGTCACTAGCGGCCGCACAGATACGCAGTATTTT.

The V call is TRBV28, the J call TRBJ1-5; D is uncertain. V dropped 5 bases and J dropped 5 bases, with 13 bases sitting between them. Germline V gene lookup returns CDR1 MDHEN and CDR2 SYDVKM. This CDR3 is built from 14 residues. CDR3 loop: CASSQPGNHQPQHF. CDR3 nucleotides: TGTGCCAGCAGTCAACCAGGAAATCATCAGCCCCAGCATTTT.

The rearrangement uses TRBV28 and TRBJ1-2, with D maybe TRBD1 (5 bases). The V gene lost 5 bases and the J gene lost 2 bases, with 12 bases spanning the gap. The CDR3 is made up of 14 amino acids. Germline V lookup: CDR1 MDHEN, CDR2 SYDVKM. CDR3 residues: CASSLDRTNYGYTF. DNA for the CDR3: TGTGCCAGCAGTCTAGACAGAACGAACTATGGCTACACCTTC.

The chain combines TRBV28 with TRBJ1-3; no clear D gene. V lost 1 base and J lost 7, with 5 bases in between. This CDR3 contains 12 residues. Germline assignment: CDR1 MDHEN and CDR2 SYDVKM. This CDR3 is CASSLSDNTIYF. The DNA of the CDR3 is TGTGCCAGCAGTTTATCAGATAACACCATATATTTT.

This rearrangement joins TRBV21-1 to TRBJ1-5; the table names TRBD1, a call not compared with the DNA. TRBV21-1 corresponds to a pseudogene. The CDR3 covers 15 residues. CDR3 protein: CASGSRDREMEPQHF. In DNA, the CDR3 is TGTGCCAGCGGCAGCCGGGACAGGGAAATGGAGCCCCAGCATTTT.

The chain carries TRBV14 and TRBJ1-3; D is uncertain. This CDR3 contains 15 residues. V was trimmed by 4 bases and J by 0 bases, leaving 10 bases between them. The germline gives CDR1 SGHDN, CDR2 FVKESK. The CDR3 loop is CASSRGSYSGNTIYF. The DNA for the CDR3 is TGTGCCAGCAGCCGAGGTAGTTACTCTGGAAACACCATATATTTT.

The gene calls are TRBV18 and TRBJ2-1, with 10 bases fitting TRBD1. Germline CDR1 reads KGHSH; CDR2 reads LQKENI. The CDR3 has 15 amino acids. Trimming took 4 bases from V and 8 from J; bases not matched to a gene: 8. CDR3 DNA: TGTGCCAGCTCACGACAGGGGGCCTCCCTCGATGAGCAGTTCTTC. Translating it yields CASSRQGASLDEQFF.

Here the CDR3 DNA reads TGCGCCAGCAGCTTAGAGGGGGTGGTGGACTATGGCTACACCTTC. Its translation: CASSLEGVVDYGYTF. The J gene is TRBJ1-2, the V gene TRBV5-1, with a weak D call TRBD1 (6 bases). Germline lookup yields CDR1 SGHRS and CDR2 YFSETQ. The CDR3 runs 15 residues. V was trimmed by 2 bases and J by 3 bases, leaving 14 bases between them.

This clone was counted only a few times. CDR3 in DNA: TGTGCCAGCAGTCGACAGAAAGAGACCCAGTACTTC. Translating gives CASSRQKETQYF. J is TRBJ2-5 and V is TRBV6-2 or TRBV6-3, with D perhaps matching TRBD1 (5 bases). Deletions cut 5 bases from V and 3 bases from J, with 7 bases between. The CDR3 is made up of 12 amino acids. Germline assignment: CDR1 MNHEY and CDR2 SVGEGT.

The chain combines TRBV7-9 with TRBJ1-5, with 8 positions matching TRBD1. V shed 4 bases, J shed 0 bases, and the junction held 5 bases outside the gene matches. The CDR3 loop spans 16 amino acids. CDR1 and CDR2 (germline): SEHNR, FQNEAQ (reference sequence). The CDR3 loop is CASSSGGHISNQPQHF. The CDR3 bases are TGTGCCAGCAGCTCAGGGGGCCATATTAGCAATCAGCCCCAGCATTTT.

The chain combines TRBV7-2 with TRBJ2-7; D may match TRBD1 or TRBD2 (5 bases each). Trimming removed 5 bases at V and 6 bases at J, with 20 bases between. There are 15 residues in the CDR3. Germline CDR1 is SGHTA and CDR2 is FQGNSA. The CDR3 region has the DNA TGTGCCAGCAGCGGGGGTGGCAGGCTTGTGCGCGAGCAGTACTTC. This encodes CASSGGGRLVREQYF.

The gene calls are TRBV28 and TRBJ2-7, with no clear D. The germline V gene encodes CDR1 MDHEN and CDR2 SYDVKM. Trimming took off 2 bases at V and 0 bases at J, with 11 bases between the two ends. This CDR3 region has 15 residues. CDR3 bases: TGTGCCAGCAGTTTAGTGGTTTCGAGCTCCTACGAGCAGTACTTC. Translated: CASSLVVSSSYEQYF.

The chain uses TRBV9 and TRBJ2-1; D unclear. Trimming shortened V by 3 bases and J by 2 bases, and 6 bases separated the two germline ends. The V gene's germline CDR1 is SGDLS and CDR2 YYNGEE. CDR3 length equals 13 residues. The CDR3 nucleotides are TGTGCCAGCAGCGGGAGCCCCTACAATGAGCAGTTCTTC. This gives the protein CASSGSPYNEQFF.

The chain combines TRBV6-5 with TRBJ1-2, with TRBD1 matching over 7 bases. The CDR3 sequence is 14 residues long. The trim removed 2 bases at V and 4 bases at J, leaving 4 bases unmatched. Germline V CDR1 and CDR2: MNHEY, SVGAGI. CDR3 DNA sequence: TGTGCCAGCAGTTACGACAGGGCGGGCTATGGCTACACCTTC. It encodes CASSYDRAGYGYTF.

This chain's CDR3 is CASRDRLPYQPQHF. The CDR3 DNA sequence: TGTGCCAGCAGGGACAGGCTCCCCTATCAGCCCCAGCATTTT. This sequence joins TRBV2 and TRBJ1-5; TRBD1 agrees at 7 bases. This CDR3 is 14 amino acids long. Germline values: CDR1 SNHLY, CDR2 FYNNEI. With 6 bases clipped from V and 5 bases from J, the junction kept 7 bases outside the gene matches.

The chain is built from TRBV29-1 and TRBJ1-5, with D tentatively TRBD1 (6 bases). The CDR3 extends over 14 amino acids. Germline V CDR1 and CDR2: SQVTM, ANQGSEA. V was shortened by 5 bases and J by 1 base, with 12 bases between the two germline ends. The CDR3 region is CSVYDQGSNQPQHF. The CDR3 nucleotides are TGCAGCGTTTACGACCAGGGGAGCAATCAGCCCCAGCATTTT.